What follows describes a single T cell receptor (beta chain). Antigen unknown. Naive CD8 cells, CD45RO-negative and positively selected for CCR7, excluded terminally differentiated effector memory CD45RA+ cells. The data are from a study of shared clonotypes between healthy human individuals. The CDR3 has 16 amino acids. Germline CDR1 is SGHRS and CDR2 is YFSETQ. Germline trimming cut 4 bases from V and 8 bases from J; bases unmatched to any gene: 9. Genomic DNA of each subset was evenly split across several immunoSEQ plates. Replicate PCRs run on sorted subsets employed 150 to 250 ng DNA, 30,000 to 35,000 T cell genomes. Sequencing used immunoSEQ multiplex PCR; TCRdb keeps in-frame clones, though not all of them. The data show some 1,900,000 clones, about 94% seen once. General study findings and limits: The rarefaction results pointed to incomplete sorted-subset sequencing despite large depth. Since donors were few, the genetic and exposure-history diversity represented was limited.

This chain uses TRBV5-1 with TRBJ1-6, with 10 bases aligning to TRBD1. The origin of this receptor is a man aged 18 to 35 in good health. The sequenced material came from naive CD8+ T cells sorted from blood. The CDR3 DNA reads TGCGCCAGCAGCGTAGGGACAGGGGCCGGGGATTCACCCCTCCACTTT. Amino acids: CASSVGTGAGDSPLHF.